A selection of T cell receptor beta chains follows, all from one sample in a study of Ad26.COV2.S vaccination and SARS-CoV-2 variants. Sequencing was performed with immunoSEQ multiplex PCR; in TCRdb, only in-frame clones are kept and a portion is missing. The sample consists of more than 85,000 clones, around 81% of them appearing once. The sequencing used peripheral blood, collected after recovery from COVID-19. All receptors come from a human donor who had recovered from COVID-19. The CDR3 runs from the conserved cysteine through the conserved F or W. Each record gives: clone size, D gene, V gene, J gene, CDR3 protein, CDR3 DNA. A D gene is named only where the DNA matches it firmly. Some rows mark clone size as missing; the rest say once, few, many or name a class of expanded clone.

-	-	TRBV7-2	TRBJ1-2	CASSVGGTYGYTF	TGTGCCAGCAGCGTCGGGGGTACCTATGGCTACACCTTC
-	-	TRBV28	TRBJ1-2	CASSFPSRQGYTF	TGTGCCAGCAGTTTCCCAAGCAGACAAGGCTACACCTTC
-	-	TRBV5-4	TRBJ1-6	CASSLEAGHNSPLHF	TGTGCCAGCAGCTTGGAAGCGGGGCATAATTCACCCCTCCACTTT
few	-	TRBV19	TRBJ1-2	CASTTGRNYGYTF	TGTGCCAGTACCACGGGGAGAAACTATGGCTACACCTTC
-	-	TRBV28	TRBJ1-5	CASSDSNQPQHF	TGTGCCAGCAGCGACAGCAATCAGCCCCAGCATTTT
-	-	TRBV29-1	TRBJ1-2	CSAAGGLPGYGYTF	TGCAGCGCCGCGGGAGGGTTACCTGGATATGGCTACACCTTC
-	-	TRBV4-2	TRBJ1-1	CASTGMGGDTEAFF	TGTGCCAGCACGGGTATGGGGGGCGATACTGAAGCTTTCTTT
-	TRBD1	TRBV7-2	TRBJ1-2	CASSLEYRGTGISGYTF	TGTGCCAGCAGCTTAGAGTACCGTGGGACAGGAATTTCTGGCTACACCTTC
-	TRBD1	TRBV14	TRBJ2-4	CASSLGTGKNIQYF	TGTGCCAGCAGCCTTGGGACAGGCAAAAACATTCAGTACTTC
-	-	TRBV2	TRBJ2-1	CASSDAGNIYNEQFF	TGTGCCAGCAGTGACGCGGGGAATATTTACAATGAGCAGTTCTTC
-	-	TRBV19	TRBJ2-7	CASSGGRFGEQYF	TGTGCCAGTAGTGGGGGAAGGTTTGGCGAGCAGTACTTC
-	TRBD1	TRBV6-6	TRBJ2-3	CASSLGQRTDTQYF	TGTGCCAGCAGTTTGGGACAGCGCACAGATACGCAGTATTTT
-	-	TRBV2	TRBJ2-2	CASCRENTGELFF	TGTGCCAGCTGCAGGGAGAACACCGGGGAGCTGTTTTTT
-	-	TRBV29-1	TRBJ2-7	CSVVAGGPYEQYF	TGCAGCGTTGTAGCAGGGGGGCCGTACGAGCAGTACTTC
-	-	TRBV10-2	TRBJ2-2	CASRPTNTGELFF	TGCGCCAGCCGTCCTACAAACACCGGGGAGCTGTTTTTT
few	TRBD2	TRBV5-1	TRBJ2-7	CASSSGGGANEQYF	TGCGCCAGCAGTAGCGGCGGGGGGGCGAACGAGCAGTACTTC
-	TRBD2	TRBV11-3	TRBJ2-1	CASSPGLAGGHEQFF	TGTGCCAGCAGCCCGGGACTAGCGGGGGGGCATGAGCAGTTCTTC
-	TRBD1	TRBV27	TRBJ1-6	CASSAGQEYSPLHF	TGTGCCAGCAGTGCGGGACAGGAGTATTCACCCCTCCACTTT
-	-	TRBV5-1	TRBJ2-2	CASSLTDPNSGELFF	TGCGCCAGCAGCTTAACAGATCCCAACTCCGGGGAGCTGTTTTTT
-	TRBD1	TRBV7-2	TRBJ1-5	CASSGRQGVGQPQHF	TGTGCCAGCAGCGGACGACAGGGCGTAGGTCAGCCCCAGCATTTT
few	-	TRBV19	TRBJ1-2	CASGQFDGYTF	TGTGCCAGCGGACAGTTTGATGGCTACACCTTC
-	TRBD1	TRBV7-2	TRBJ1-1	CASSSDRGGTEAFF	TGTGCCAGCAGCAGCGACAGGGGCGGCACTGAAGCTTTCTTT
few	-	TRBV2	TRBJ1-2	CASSVEGRGYTF	TGTGCCAGCAGTGTAGAGGGTCGCGGCTACACCTTC
-	-	TRBV4-1	TRBJ1-1	CASSLREGNVNTEAFF	TGCGCCAGCAGCCTCCGGGAGGGAAATGTGAACACTGAAGCTTTCTTT
few	TRBD1	TRBV7-9	TRBJ2-2	CASSLRGQGNTGELFF	TGTGCCAGCAGCTTAAGAGGACAGGGGAACACCGGGGAGCTGTTTTTT
few	-	TRBV29-1	TRBJ1-1	CSVEGGPLNTEAFF	TGCAGCGTTGAAGGGGGACCCTTGAACACTGAAGCTTTCTTT
-	-	TRBV11-2	TRBJ2-2	CASSLVLNVGTGELFF	TGTGCCAGCAGCTTAGTACTAAATGTGGGCACCGGGGAGCTGTTTTTT